This T cell receptor beta chain emerged from a study of blood T cell repertoires in COVID-19. Overall study context: Sites across the United States, Italy and Spain contributed samples from acute and convalescent COVID-19.

As regards this clone: One junction end does not reproduce the germline sequence, and a read error may be involved.

Methods used by the authors: Counts of nucleated cells, estimated from reference gene primer amplification, were obtained. TCRdb's table, derived via immunoSEQ multiplex PCR, lists solely in-frame clones and lacks some. For V, J and clone size, that table is used; D and trimming come from the DNA. Of around 310,000 clones listed, 70% to 90% are singletons. Everyone who took part was 18 to 89 years old, and they came from 24 US areas. Participants' own reports of clinical history determined their cohort assignment. The CDR3 has 14 residues. The germline CDR1 and CDR2 sequences are LNHNV and YYDKDF (reference sequence).

The chain uses TRBV15 and TRBJ1-4; D not resolved. This TCR came from a woman between 40 and 50 years old who had recovered from COVID-19. What was sequenced was PBMCs or T cells enriched from blood (not recorded which). The CDR3 is CATSREVTGWARIF. In DNA, the CDR3 is TGTGCCACCAGCAGAGAAGTGACGGGGTGGGCGAGAATTTTT.